Each of the 27 T cell receptor beta chains below was sequenced from the same sample in a study of CD8+ T cells in alopecia areata. Sequencing templates came from extracted RNA that was reverse transcribed into cDNA. Assay: immunoSEQ multiplex PCR; the TCRdb copy retains only in-frame clones and omits some. This sample carries about 270,000 clones, none of them present only once. The study sorted pooled cutaneous lymph node cells by CD4, CD8alpha, NKG2D, NKG2ACE and other markers. Sequencing input: CD4+ T cells sorted from a lymph node. These receptors were obtained from a C3H/HeJ mouse with alopecia areata. These mice share the MHC haplotype H2-k.

There are a few counts of this clone. The germline and genes are mouse ones. The read comes to an end 4 residues before the CDR3 does, leaving the germline J gene to fill in the end. The chain has TRBV13-1 and TRBJ2-5, with TRBD2 matching over 7 bases. The V segment lost 2 bases and the J segment 2 bases; nucleotides outside the gene matches: 5. The germline V gene encodes CDR1 NSHNY and CDR2 SYGAGN. The CDR3 totals 15 residues. CDR3 DNA (partial): TGTGCCAGCAGTGAAGGGCTGGGGGTCCAAGAC. Encoded protein: CASSEGLGVQD. The whole CDR3 is CASSEGLGVQDTQYF.

This clone was counted between two and nine times. The gene names given are mouse names. CDR3 bases read: TGTGCCAGCAGTATCAGGACAGGTGCAGAA. Protein: CASSIRTGAE. The full CDR3 is CASSIRTGAETLYF. J is TRBJ2-3 and V is TRBV19; perhaps TRBD1 as D (6 bases). The CDR3 end is not reached by the read, which stops 4 residues before it; the germline J gene fills it in. Germline-derived CDR1 and CDR2 are FNHDT and SITEND (reference sequence). This CDR3 region has 14 residues. Trimming took off 2 bases at V and 1 base at J, with 8 bases between the two ends.

The sample holds a few counts of this clone. All gene names here are mouse names. The CDR3 end lies 4 residues beyond the end of the read and is filled in from the germline J gene. Other DNA sequences within the sample encode an identical CDR3. The genes are TRBV14 and TRBJ2-5; D possibly corresponds to TRBD1 (5 bases). The CDR3 has 14 residues. V lost 1 base, J lost 0 bases, and 6 bases lay in between. CDR1 is SGHDT and CDR2 is FRDEAV in the germline V gene. Incomplete CDR3 DNA: TGTGCCAGCAGTTTCGAGGGGAACCAAGAC. This sequence encodes CASSFEGNQD. The CDR3 reads in full as CASSFEGNQDTQYF.

Regarding this clone: Mouse germline and gene names are used. The read gets to within 4 residues of the CDR3 end, and the germline J gene fills in the rest. The chain recombines TRBV19 with TRBJ2-3; the match to TRBD2 covers 10 bases. Germline V gene data show CDR1 as FNHDT and CDR2 as SITEND (reference sequence). There are 15 residues in the CDR3. V was pared by 6 bases and J by 3 bases, with 7 bases of the junction left unmatched. Partial CDR3 DNA: TGTGCCAGCACCTCTGGGGGGGCGCTGGCAGAA. It translates to CASTSGGALAE. The full CDR3 is CASTSGGALAETLYF.

The table lists this clone with a few counts. Gene names refer to mouse genes. The sequenced fragment ends 4 residues before the CDR3 boundary, so the rest is inferred from the germline J gene. The chain is built from TRBV13-1 and TRBJ2-4, with TRBD2 matching 8 bases. CDR3 length: 15 amino acids. The trim removed 2 bases at V and 3 bases at J, leaving 5 bases unmatched. Germline V gene data show CDR1 as NSHNY and CDR2 as SYGAGN. The DNA read from the CDR3 is TGTGCCAGCAGTGAAGGGAGGGGGGGCCAAAAC. Translating it yields CASSEGRGGQN. The whole CDR3 sequence is CASSEGRGGQNTLYF.

This clone appeared a few times. Gene names are mouse gene names. The CDR3 goes on 4 residues after the read ends, and that part is filled in from the germline J gene. V gene TRBV5 combines with J gene TRBJ2-7, with D perhaps matching TRBD1 (5 bases). V was cut by 1 base and J by 3 bases, with 10 bases left in between. This CDR3 is built from 14 residues. Germline V gene sequence: CDR1 LGHNA, CDR2 YNLKQL (reference sequence). CDR3 loop: CASSQGPGNYEQYF. CDR3 DNA, as far as it was read: TGTGCCAGCAGCCAAGGCCCAGGGAACTAT.

This clone was observed a few times. The germline and genes are mouse ones. The read terminates 4 residues ahead of where the CDR3 ends, so the germline J gene completes it. The rearrangement uses TRBV31 and TRBJ2-5, with TRBD2 matching 8 bases. The J segment lost 3 bases and the V segment lost 1 base, leaving 3 bases of the junction unmatched. This CDR3 has 14 amino acids. Per the germline V gene, CDR1 is GKSSPN and CDR2 is SITVG. The CDR3 loop is CAWSPGLAQDTQYF. Incomplete CDR3 DNA: TGTGCCTGGAGTCCGGGACTGGCGCAAGAC.

On this clone itself: Gene names are the mouse ones. The CDR3 here is CTCSARTGWAEQFF. Partial CDR3 DNA: TGCACCTGCAGTGCCCGGACAGGGTGGGCT. The chain combines TRBV1 with TRBJ2-1; 8 bases agree with TRBD1. The read terminates 4 residues before the CDR3 end, so the remaining end is supplied by the germline J gene. The CDR3 is 14 amino acids. The germline V gene has CDR1 NSQYPW and CDR2 LRSPGD (reference sequence).

This clone was observed a few times. Gene names and germline match the mouse. The sequence runs out 4 residues before the end of the CDR3; the remainder is reconstructed from the germline J gene. Other DNA sequences of this sample code for an identical CDR3. The chain couples TRBV19 to TRBJ2-7; 11 bases agree with TRBD2. This CDR3 region has 15 residues. The germline V gene encodes CDR1 FNHDT and CDR2 SITEND (reference sequence). The V and J ends lost 4 bases and 3 bases, in that order; junction bases with no gene match: 6. The CDR3 loop is CASSPSGTGGYEQYF. Incomplete CDR3 DNA: TGTGCCAGCAGTCCCTCCGGGACTGGGGGCTAT. The full variable domain, with the rest looked up from reference TRBV19 and TRBJ2-7, is GGIITQTPKFLIGQEGQKLTLKCQQNFNHDTMYWYRQDSGKGLRLIYYSITENDLQKGDLSEGYDASREKKSSFSLTVTSAQKNEMAVFLCASSPSGTGGYEQYFGPGTRLTVL.

This clone was recorded a few times. Mouse gene names apply. The read finishes 4 residues shy of the CDR3 end, and the germline J gene is used to complete it. Other DNA sequences of this sample code for an identical CDR3. V is TRBV13-1 and J is TRBJ2-3; no clear D gene. This CDR3 is 15 amino acids long. Germline assignment: CDR1 NSHNY and CDR2 SYGAGN. V was cut by 0 bases and J by 0 bases, with 8 bases left in between. CDR3 DNA (partial): TGTGCCAGCAGTGATGCAGGCCCTAGTGCAGAA. Translating it yields CASSDAGPSAE. The whole CDR3 protein reads CASSDAGPSAETLYF.

This clone turned up a few times. Mouse names are used for the genes. The same CDR3 is also encoded by other DNA sequences in this sample. The sequenced CDR3 bases are TGTGCCAGCAGCCAAGGGCAGGGGGACTCC. Its protein is CASSQGQGDS. The full CDR3 sequence reads CASSQGQGDSDYTF. The rearrangement joins TRBV5 to TRBJ1-2; 7 bases fit TRBD1. From the germline J gene comes the end of the CDR3, since the read stops 4 residues before it. Germline CDR1 and CDR2: LGHNA and YNLKQL (reference sequence). The CDR3 length is 14 residues. V was clipped by 1 base and J by 3 bases; unmatched bases: 2.

This clone was seen more than once but under ten times. All gene names here are mouse names. The read gets to within 4 residues of the CDR3 end, and the germline J gene fills in the rest. The chain uses TRBV13-1 and TRBJ2-1, with TRBD2 identical over 10 bases. The trim removed 0 bases at V and 3 bases at J, leaving 6 bases unmatched. This CDR3 region has 17 residues. From germline, CDR1 is NSHNY and CDR2 SYGAGN. The covered CDR3 bases are TGTGCCAGCAGTGATGCAATGACTGGGGGGAGCTATGCT. Its protein product is CASSDAMTGGSYA. Given in full, the CDR3 is CASSDAMTGGSYAEQFF.

Details on this clone: Genes and germline come from the mouse. The read comes to an end 4 residues before the CDR3 does, leaving the germline J gene to fill in the end. Within the sample, other DNA sequences also encode this same CDR3. V is TRBV13-1 and J is TRBJ2-1, with a weak D call TRBD2 (7 bases). This CDR3 region has 15 residues. Germline-derived CDR1 and CDR2 are NSHNY and SYGAGN. The V gene lost 1 base and the J gene lost 0 bases, with 8 bases spanning the gap. The CDR3 loop reads CASSDLGANYAEQFF. The part of the CDR3 DNA that was read is TGTGCCAGCAGTGATCTGGGGGCTAACTATGCT.

A note on this clone: Germline and genes here are mouse. The missing CDR3 end, 4 residues past where the read stops, is filled in from the germline J gene. The genes are TRBV17 and TRBJ2-7; the D gene is possibly TRBD2 (6 bases). V lost 4 bases, J lost 0 bases, and 10 bases lay in between. Germline CDR1 and CDR2: MNHDT and YYDKIL. This CDR3 region has 14 residues. This CDR3 is CASSINWDSYEQYF. Incomplete CDR3 DNA: TGTGCTAGCAGTATCAACTGGGACTCCTAT.

Concerning this clone: Gene and germline names: mouse. The observed sequence ends 3 residues before the CDR3 terminus, with the missing tail filled in from the germline J gene. The sample has other DNA sequences that encode this CDR3 too. The V and J genes are TRBV13-3 and TRBJ1-6, with 9 bases fitting TRBD1. TRBJ1-6 is reported as an ORF; its role is uncertain. Germline V lookup: CDR1 NNHDY, CDR2 SYVADS. V dropped 3 bases and J dropped 8; count of bases not matched to a gene: 6. The CDR3 has 15 residues. CDR3 loop: CASSGTGGADSPLYF. The part of the CDR3 DNA that was read is TGTGCCAGCAGTGGAACAGGGGGCGCGGATTCGCCC.

To note about this clone: Here the gene names and germline are mouse. Sequencing ends 4 residues short of the CDR3 end; the germline J gene provides the rest. The same CDR3 is also encoded by other DNA sequences in this sample. V gene TRBV13-3 combines with J gene TRBJ2-3; tentatively, D is TRBD2 (6 bases). Per germline, CDR1 NNHDY and CDR2 SYVADS. The CDR3 loop spans 15 amino acids. Trimming took 0 bases from V and 0 from J, leaving 8 bases between them. CDR3 DNA (partial): TGTGCCAGCAGTGATGTCTGGGGCAGTGCAGAA. Translated, it gives CASSDVWGSAE. The full CDR3 protein is CASSDVWGSAETLYF.

This clone has only a few counts. All gene names here are mouse names. The read ends 4 residues shy of where the CDR3 ends; the end is completed using the germline J gene. Other DNA sequences in the same sample also yield this CDR3. V and J are TRBV1 and TRBJ2-7; a weak D match, TRBD1 (5 bases). The V end was cut by 1 base, the J end by 1 base, with 5 bases between. The germline V gene has CDR1 NSQYPW and CDR2 LRSPGD (reference sequence). There are 13 residues in the CDR3. CDR3 residues: CTCSAGTSYEQYF. The CDR3 bases that were read are TGCACCTGCAGTGCAGGGACATCCTAT.

This clone was counted ten times or more. Germline and genes: mouse. This CDR3 reads CASSRRLVSNTGQLYF. The CDR3 DNA, read in part, is TGTGCCAGCAGCCGCCGACTGGTATCAAACACCGGG. V and J are TRBV19 and TRBJ2-2; the D gene is possibly TRBD2 (6 bases). With the read ending 4 residues before the CDR3 end, the germline J gene is used to fill in that end. The CDR3 runs 16 residues. CDR1 and CDR2 (germline): FNHDT, SITEND (reference sequence). V lost 5 bases and J lost 0, with 14 bases in between.

This clone was seen only a few times. Gene names denote mouse genes. The sequenced fragment ends 4 residues before the CDR3 boundary, so the rest is inferred from the germline J gene. This chain uses TRBV3 with TRBJ2-3, with D tentatively TRBD2 (5 bases). The V end lost 2 bases, the J end lost 0 bases, and 9 bases lay between the germline ends. The CDR3 is 15 residues long. CDR1 and CDR2 (germline): SNHLY, FYNGKV (reference sequence). CDR3 bases read: TGTGCCAGCAGCTTAATACGGACTAGTGCAGAA. It specifies CASSLIRTSAE. The whole CDR3 reads CASSLIRTSAETLYF.

In the case of this clone: Mouse gene names and germline throughout. Coverage ceases 4 residues before the CDR3 finishes, and the germline J gene fills in the end. V and J are TRBV5 and TRBJ2-1; the match to TRBD2 covers 10 bases. CDR1 is LGHNA and CDR2 is YNLKQL in the germline V gene (reference sequence). The CDR3 totals 14 residues. J was trimmed by 3 bases and V by 6 bases; bases with no gene match: 2. CDR3 residues: CASRRDWGYAEQFF. The CDR3 bases that were read are TGTGCCAGCAGGCGGGACTGGGGCTATGCT.

This clone was counted only a few times. The gene names given are mouse names. CDR3 sequence: CASSLFRDRYEQYF. The DNA read from the CDR3 is TGTGCCAGCAGTCTCTTCCGGGACAGGTAT. The chain is built from TRBV14 and TRBJ2-7, with 8 bases matching TRBD1. The read falls 4 residues short of the CDR3 end, and the missing part is taken from the germline J gene. This CDR3 region has 14 residues. In germline, CDR1 is SGHDT, CDR2 FRDEAV.

Remarks on this clone: Germline and genes: mouse. The missing CDR3 end, 4 residues past where the read stops, is filled in from the germline J gene. The chain combines TRBV13-1 with TRBJ2-2, with TRBD2 matching 8 bases. Germline V lookup: CDR1 NSHNY, CDR2 SYGAGN. The CDR3 runs to 15 residues. After removal of 0 bases from V and 3 bases from J, the junction contained 1 base not matched to a gene. The chain's CDR3 is CASSDAWGDTGQLYF. Incomplete CDR3 DNA: TGTGCCAGCAGTGATGCCTGGGGGGACACCGGG.

About this clone itself: Genes and germline come from the mouse. Read sequence stops 4 residues before the CDR3 end, and the germline J gene provides the missing end. V gene TRBV1 combines with J gene TRBJ2-1; 7 bases map to TRBD1. From germline, CDR1 is NSQYPW and CDR2 LRSPGD (reference sequence). The CDR3 has 15 residues. The ends lost 3 bases at V and 0 bases at J; junction bases unmatched: 2. The CDR3 protein is CTCSAQGDNYAEQFF. Incomplete CDR3 DNA: TGCACCTGCAGTGCCCAGGGGGATAACTATGCT.

Worth noting for this clone: Gene names denote mouse genes. Read coverage stops 3 residues before the CDR3 terminus; the germline J gene supplies the remainder. The sample has other DNA sequences that encode this CDR3 too. The V gene is TRBV5, the J gene TRBJ1-6, with a possible D match to TRBD1 (6 bases). TRBJ1-6 is filed as an ORF, its function uncertain. The CDR3 is 14 amino acids. Looked up from germline, CDR1 is LGHNA and CDR2 is YNLKQL (reference sequence). V was cut by 3 bases and J by 4 bases, with 7 bases left in between. The CDR3 reads CASSQGQYNSPLYF. The DNA read from the CDR3 is TGTGCCAGCAGCCAGGGACAATATAATTCGCCC.

Of note for this clone: This may stem from a read error, because a much larger clone lies one nucleotide away. All gene names here are mouse names. The CDR3 goes on 4 residues after the read ends, and that part is filled in from the germline J gene. Other DNA sequences of this sample code for an identical CDR3. This rearrangement joins TRBV13-3 to TRBJ2-3; D is possibly TRBD2 (6 bases). Looked up from germline, CDR1 is NNHDY and CDR2 is SYVADS. The CDR3 contains 14 residues. V was cut by 3 bases and J by 0 bases, with 8 bases left in between. The sequenced part of the CDR3 DNA is TGTGCCAGCAGTGGGACTGCTAGTGCAGAA. Its protein is CASSGTASAE. The complete CDR3 protein is CASSGTASAETLYF.

To note about this clone: The germline and genes are mouse ones. The DNA ends 4 residues before the CDR3 does, and the rest of the CDR3 is filled in from the germline J gene. The chain links TRBV19 to TRBJ2-5; 9 bases line up with TRBD1. The CDR3 runs 14 residues. CDR1 and CDR2 (germline): FNHDT, SITEND (reference sequence). The junction had 1 base not matched to a gene; V was cut back by 4 bases and J by 1 base. The CDR3 bases that were read are TGTGCCAGCAGTTGGACAGGGGACCAAGAC. This sequence encodes CASSWTGDQD. The full CDR3 sequence reads CASSWTGDQDTQYF.

This clone has more than one count but fewer than ten. These gene names are mouse names. The read ends 4 residues before the CDR3 terminus; that terminus is restored from the germline J gene. This chain links TRBV5 with TRBJ2-5; tentative D call: TRBD2 (6 bases). The germline gives CDR1 LGHNA, CDR2 YNLKQL (reference sequence). This CDR3 is 15 amino acids long. The DNA read from the CDR3 is TGTGCCAGCAGCCAAGATCCGGGACTTGAAGAC. Amino acids: CASSQDPGLED. In full, the CDR3 is CASSQDPGLEDTQYF.